Sequencing of this TCR beta chain was carried out in a study of blood T cell repertoires in COVID-19 (dated by TCRdb to the early 2020s). Looking at the study overall: Samples from collaborators originated in the United States, Italy and Spain and spanned both the acute and convalescent phases of COVID-19. The material from the prospective study consisted of cDNA or gDNA derived from T cells, B-cell-depleted T cells, or PBMCs. Subjects who had been exposed to COVID-19, were actively infected with it, or had recovered from it provided the deeply sampled blood TCRbeta repertoires that made up the dataset. The repertoires were made available in a free public database intended to serve as a resource for research on the immune response to SARS-CoV-2. Samples were obtained from the ongoing ImmuneRACE study (first 160 participants) and from some 1,300 subjects provided by 6 global collaborators. Sample metadata almost always included a de-identified subject ID, COVID-19 status, age in years and sex. HLA class I and class II types, where available, came from metadata supplied by the sample provider rather than from assay-based typing.

The immunoSEQ Assay, a bias-controlled multiplex PCR, was used to amplify TCRbeta CDR3 regions from genomic DNA. On the study's bioinformatics: Nucleated cell counts per sample were estimated from amplification of reference gene primers within the assay. To quantify the absolute abundance of each unique TCRbeta CDR3 rearrangement, sequence reads were collapsed and filtered. For each sample, productive Simpson clonality was calculated by taking the square root of Simpson's diversity index across productive rearrangements. The immuneACCESS repertoire file appears here via TCRdb, limited to in-frame rearrangements. These files lack a portion of the clones; in checked studies, under half of the deficit traces to unresolved V genes, and the cause of the others is not known. The V and J calls and clone size come from that table; D and trimming were worked out from the DNA. A total of about 180,000 clones appear in this sample, 70% to 90% of them only once. 1.5% to 2% of the sample goes to the ten largest clones.

Another Seattle source contributed samples from volunteer blood donors who had recovered from COVID-19. The collaborating institutions used their own protocols to collect whole blood in K2EDTA tubes. For TCRbeta analysis, collaborators shipped samples as frozen whole blood, isolated PBMCs, or DNA extracted from either of those sample types. Overall results and qualifications from the work: The quantity of clinical and demographic metadata differed by source and by participant and was supplied without curation.

Notes on this clone: Its antigen is still unknown. Base-call qualities are not available, and no considerably larger clone is one nucleotide away.

Sequences SGHRS (CDR1) and YFSETQ (CDR2) are obtained from the germline V gene. V loses 0 bases at its end and J loses 4 bases; junction bases beyond the gene matches: 2. Including the terminal cysteine and phenylalanine, the CDR3 comprises 15 residues. Only the CDR3 region is kept as DNA, spanning 45 bases read in frame from base 1. Sequenced material: peripheral blood. This TCR was sampled from a man aged 18 to 35 who had recovered from COVID-19. The rearranged chain carries TRBV5-1 and TRBJ2-7, with 12 bases aligning to TRBD1. CDR3 sequence: CASSLVGQGAYEQYF. The nucleotide sequence is TGCGCCAGCAGCTTGGTGGGACAGGGGGCATACGAGCAGTACTTC. With all but the CDR3 taken from the reference TRBV5-1 and TRBJ2-7 genes, the full variable domain is: KAGVTQTPRYLIKTRGQQVTLSCSPISGHRSVSWYQQTPGQGLQFLFEYFSETQRNKGNFPGRFSGRQFSNSRSEMNVSTLELGDSALYLCASSLVGQGAYEQYFGPGTRLTVT.